Following are 10 T cell receptor beta chains from one sample sequenced in a study of PD-1 blockade in mismatch repair-deficient tumors. The repertoire was sequenced with immunoSEQ multiplex PCR; TCRdb's copy has only in-frame clones and lacks some. This table has about 51,000 clones, 78% appearing once. Sequencing used peripheral blood, obtained 4 weeks after starting pembrolizumab. The receptor source for this set is an adult with mismatch repair-deficient cancer.

The V call is TRBV15, the J call TRBJ1-1; no clear D gene. Germline V gene lookup returns CDR1 LNHNV and CDR2 YYDKDF (reference sequence). This CDR3 is built from 18 residues. V was pared by 0 bases and J by 0 bases, with 17 bases between. CDR3 residues: CATSRDSAHRYMNTEAFF. As DNA, the CDR3 is TGTGCCACCAGCAGAGATTCCGCTCATCGGTACATGAACACTGAAGCTTTCTTT.

The CDR3 spells CASSSGPANYGYTF. In DNA form, the CDR3 reads TGTGCCAGCAGTAGCGGGCCCGCTAACTATGGCTACACCTTC. The V and J genes are TRBV27 and TRBJ1-2; D remains ambiguous. Germline lookup yields CDR1 MNHEY and CDR2 SMNVEV (reference sequence). V was trimmed by 5 bases and J by 0 bases, leaving 10 bases between them. The CDR3 is 14 residues long.

This clone was picked up one time. The chain employs TRBV4-1 and TRBJ2-7; weak D call: TRBD1 (5 bases). The V gene's germline CDR1 is MGHRA and CDR2 YSYEKL. The ends were cut back, 2 bases at V and 5 bases at J, with 10 bases in the middle. The length of the CDR3 is 13 residues. The CDR3: CASSQTGRDEQYF. The CDR3 DNA sequence: TGCGCCAGCAGCCAAACAGGCAGGGACGAGCAGTACTTC.

This sequence joins TRBV7-9 and TRBJ2-7, with D possibly being TRBD1 (5 bases). CDR1 and CDR2 (germline): SEHNR, FQNEAQ (reference sequence). The germline V and J ends were trimmed by 0 bases and 5 bases, with 11 bases remaining between them. The CDR3 extends over 14 amino acids. CDR3 loop: CASSLAQGYDEQYF. The CDR3 DNA reads as TGTGCCAGCAGCTTAGCTCAGGGCTACGACGAGCAGTACTTC.

This sequence joins TRBV13 and TRBJ2-1; D remains ambiguous. The germline V gene encodes CDR1 PRHDT and CDR2 FYEKMQ (reference sequence). The ends were cut back, 2 bases at V and 8 bases at J, with 7 bases in the middle. The CDR3 is 12 amino acids. CDR3 in amino acids: CASSLYEDEQFF. The CDR3 region has the DNA TGTGCCAGCAGCTTATACGAGGATGAGCAGTTCTTC. The variable domain in full, with the rest retrieved from reference TRBV13 and TRBJ2-1, is AAGVIQSPRHLIKEKRETATLKCYPIPRHDTVYWYQQGPGQDPQFLISFYEKMQSDKGSIPDRFSAQQFSDYHSELNMSSLELGDSALYFCASSLYEDEQFFGPGTRLTVL.

V gene TRBV10-3 combines with J gene TRBJ2-7; 8 positions match TRBD1. The CDR3 is 13 amino acids. Trimming took 7 bases from V and 3 from J; bases not matched to a gene: 5. Germline V gene lookup returns CDR1 ENHRY and CDR2 SYGVKD. The CDR3 reads CAINDRGGYEQYF. The CDR3 DNA reads as TGTGCCATCAATGACAGGGGCGGCTACGAGCAGTACTTC.

The CDR3 is CAIQGDGETQYF. CDR3 coding DNA: TGTGCCATACAGGGGGATGGAGAGACCCAGTACTTC. The V gene is TRBV10-3, the J gene TRBJ2-5; 8 bases fit TRBD1. The CDR3 has 12 amino acids. Germline V gives CDR1 ENHRY, CDR2 SYGVKD. Unmatched junction bases numbered 4, after V lost 9 bases and J lost 4 bases.

This clone has more than one count but fewer than ten. This chain connects TRBV6-1 to TRBJ2-6; the D is unclear. The length of the CDR3 is 16 residues. The V gene's germline CDR1 is MNHNS and CDR2 SASEGT. The germline V and J ends were trimmed by 4 bases and 0 bases, with 10 bases remaining between them. The CDR3 DNA follows: TGTGCCAGCAGTGCCGGCAGCATCTCTGGGGCCAACGTCCTGACTTTC. Translation: CASSAGSISGANVLTF.

V gene TRBV4-2 combines with J gene TRBJ2-3; 7 bases line up with TRBD2. CDR1 is LGHNA and CDR2 is YNFKEQ in the germline V gene. Losses at the gene ends were 0 bases for V and 2 bases for J; bases not matched to a gene: 5. The CDR3 contains 16 residues. As DNA, the CDR3 is TGTGCCAGCAGCCAAGATCGGCTAGCGGACACAGATACGCAGTATTTT. Translation: CASSQDRLADTDTQYF.

The CDR3 DNA sequence: TGTGCCAGCAGTTTGTCTCTGGGTGGAAACACCATATATTTT. As protein: CASSLSLGGNTIYF. This chain uses TRBV27 with TRBJ1-3; D call uncertain. CDR1 and CDR2 from the germline V gene are MNHEY and SMNVEV (reference sequence). Trimming removed 3 bases at V and 3 bases at J, with 9 bases between. The CDR3 runs to 14 residues.